These 25 T cell receptor beta chains were all obtained from the same sample, sequenced in a study of CD8 T cells in ankylosing spondylitis. Study-level results: In ankylosing spondylitis blood, a motif of fewer than 10 highly homologous TCR beta variants appeared characteristic.

TCRdb reanalysed the 5' RACE reads using MiXCR and keeps one entry per CDR3 protein. Counted here are some 700,000 distinct CDR3 sequences, 15% to 20% occurring once; the ten biggest clones make up around a fifth. Antigen specificity for these receptors is unknown. Specimen: blood, either unsorted or a sorted T cell fraction (not recorded which). The receptors were sampled from a male donor with ankylosing spondylitis.

The J gene is TRBJ2-1, the V gene TRBV2; D gene unclear. The CDR3 runs 13 residues. The germline gives CDR1 SNHLY, CDR2 FYNNEI. Trimming pared 1 base from V and 9 bases from J, leaving 10 bases between. CDR3 bases: TGTGCCAGCAGTGAAGTTGGACGCGGTGAGCAGTTCTTC. Its protein is CASSEVGRGEQFF. Combining the CDR3 with reference TRBV2 and TRBJ2-1 gives the whole variable domain EPEVTQTPSHQVTQMGQEVILRCVPISNHLYFYWYRQILGQKVEFLVSFYNNEISEKSEIFDDQFSVERPDGSNFTLKIRSTKLEDSAMYFCASSEVGRGEQFFGPGTRLTVL.

This clonotype was picked up many times. This sequence joins TRBV12-3 or TRBV12-4 and TRBJ1-3; D is possibly TRBD1 (5 bases). The CDR3 has 15 residues. Trimming removed 4 bases from V and 0 bases from J, with 10 bases in between. The CDR3 spells CASSSGGSSGNTIYF. CDR3 coding DNA: TGTGCCAGCAGTTCCGGGGGAAGCTCTGGAAACACCATATATTTT.

The chain joins TRBV9 to TRBJ2-3, with 8 bases aligning to TRBD2. The length of the CDR3 is 13 residues. Germline CDR1 is SGDLS and CDR2 is YYNGEE. The V gene end was trimmed by 0 bases and the J gene end by 9 bases; junction bases not matched to a gene: 3. This CDR3 reads CASSVESSGTQYF. DNA of the CDR3: TGTGCCAGCAGCGTAGAGTCTAGCGGGACGCAGTATTTT.

The chain combines TRBV7-9 with TRBJ1-5; D is unclear. The CDR3 loop spans 13 amino acids. V was clipped by 6 bases and J by 7 bases, with 13 bases between them. CDR1 is SEHNR, CDR2 FQNEAQ, per germline (reference sequence). CDR3 coding DNA: TGTGCCAGCAGTCCCTTTTCAGGACAGCCCCAGCATTTT. It specifies CASSPFSGQPQHF.

This clonotype was detected only a few times. V usage is TRBV2 and J usage is TRBJ2-6; 7 positions match TRBD1. V trimming: 8 bases; J trimming: 3 bases; junction bases outside the gene matches: 7. CDR1 SNHLY and CDR2 FYNNEI come from the germline V gene. CDR3 length equals 15 residues. Here the CDR3 reads CASGVGGNGANVLTF. Written as DNA, the CDR3 is TGTGCCAGCGGGGTAGGGGGCAATGGGGCCAACGTCCTGACTTTC.

V is TRBV11-2 and J is TRBJ2-7, with 11 bases that match TRBD2. Germline CDR1 is SGHAT and CDR2 is FQNNGV. Trimming took 7 bases from V and 5 from J; bases not matched to a gene: 4. CDR3 length: 13 amino acids. The CDR3 region is CASTTGLADEQYF. The CDR3 nucleotides read TGTGCCAGCACCACGGGACTAGCGGACGAGCAGTACTTC.

V is TRBV7-9 and J is TRBJ2-7; 9 bases map to TRBD1. The V segment lost 5 bases and the J segment 6 bases; nucleotides outside the gene matches: 8. Germline lookup yields CDR1 SEHNR and CDR2 FQNEAQ (reference sequence). This CDR3 has 14 residues. The CDR3 coding sequence is TGTGCCAGCAGCGCCCGGGACAGGGTAGCCGAGCAGTACTTC. This sequence encodes CASSARDRVAEQYF. Drawing the rest from reference TRBV7-9 and TRBJ2-7, the complete variable domain is DTGVSQNPRHKITKRGQNVTFRCDPISEHNRLYWYRQTLGQGPEFLTYFQNEAQLEKSRLLSDRFSAERPKGSFSTLEIQRTEQGDSAMYLCASSARDRVAEQYFGPGTRLTVT.

This clonotype was observed many times. This chain connects TRBV15 to TRBJ1-6; D remains ambiguous. The length of the CDR3 is 14 residues. CDR1 is LNHNV, CDR2 YYDKDF, per germline (reference sequence). Trimming left V 1 base short and J 5 bases short, with 6 bases between. The CDR3 DNA is TGTGCCACCAGCAGAGGGCAAAATAATTCACCCCTCCACTTT. This translates into CATSRGQNNSPLHF.

Only a few counts were recorded for this clonotype. One junction end does not reproduce the germline sequence, and a read error may be involved. The chain carries TRBV12-3 or TRBV12-4 and TRBJ2-1; either TRBD1 or TRBD2 may supply D (5 bases each). The CDR3 extends over 13 amino acids. The CDR3 region is CASSLALTGTPLF. The CDR3 bases are TGTGCCAGCAGTTTAGCTTTAACCGGGACGCCCCTCTTC.

This clonotype was counted a few times. This CDR3 is CASHSGSSSYNEQFF. The CDR3 coding sequence is TGTGCCTCTCATAGCGGCTCCAGCTCCTACAATGAGCAGTTCTTC. The rearrangement links TRBV10-3 to TRBJ2-1; weak D call: TRBD2 (6 bases). This CDR3 has 15 amino acids. Germline V CDR1 and CDR2: ENHRY, SYGVKD. V shed 11 bases and J shed 0 bases, with 17 bases lying between them.

The chain couples TRBV2 to TRBJ1-1; TRBD1 matches at 7 bases. Losses at the gene ends were 6 bases for V and 1 base for J; bases not matched to a gene: 11. Germline CDR1 is SNHLY and CDR2 is FYNNEI. The CDR3 covers 16 residues. The CDR3 loop reads CASSGERQGQNTEAFF. CDR3 DNA: TGTGCCAGCAGCGGGGAGAGACAGGGTCAGAACACTGAAGCTTTCTTT.

Only a few counts were recorded for this clonotype. The V gene is TRBV27, the J gene TRBJ2-1, with 9 nucleotides matching TRBD1. The CDR3 runs to 15 residues. Germline lookup yields CDR1 MNHEY and CDR2 SMNVEV (reference sequence). The V and J ends lost 5 bases and 6 bases, in that order; junction bases with no gene match: 8. The CDR3 spells CASSDPGTGPNEQFF. DNA of the CDR3: TGTGCCAGCAGTGACCCCGGGACAGGGCCCAATGAGCAGTTCTTC.

This clonotype was observed a handful of times. This chain joins TRBV11-1 and TRBJ2-2, with TRBD2 matching 10 bases. V shed 5 bases, J shed 2 bases, and the junction held 11 bases outside the gene matches. This CDR3 contains 18 residues. Germline V gives CDR1 SGHAT, CDR2 FQDESV (reference sequence). The CDR3 spells CASSHPLASGGNTGELFF. CDR3 DNA sequence: TGTGCCAGCAGCCACCCCCTCGCTAGCGGGGGTAACACCGGGGAGCTGTTTTTT. Combining the CDR3 with reference TRBV11-1 and TRBJ2-2 gives the whole variable domain EAEVAQSPRYKITEKSQAVAFWCDPISGHATLYWYRQILGQGPELLVQFQDESVVDDSQLPKDRFSAERLKGVDSTLKIQPAELGDSAMYLCASSHPLASGGNTGELFFGEGSRLTVL.

J is TRBJ1-4 and V is TRBV10-3; D call uncertain. This CDR3 is 12 amino acids long. Between the trimmed V and J ends, which lost 2 bases and 4 bases, there was a span of 2 bases. Germline CDR1 ENHRY, CDR2 SYGVKD. The CDR3 loop is CAISEINEKLFF. Here the CDR3 DNA reads TGTGCCATCAGTGAGATTAATGAAAAACTGTTTTTT.

This chain links TRBV20-1 with TRBJ2-7, with TRBD2 matching over 8 bases. Germline V gene lookup returns CDR1 DFQATT and CDR2 SNEGSKA (reference sequence). The CDR3 is 15 residues long. V lost 0 bases to trimming and J lost 2 bases; unmatched junction nucleotides: 6. In nucleotides, the CDR3 is TGCAGTGCTAGAGATCAGCGGGGGACCGCCTACGAGCAGTACTTC. Encoded protein: CSARDQRGTAYEQYF.

The chain recombines TRBV2 with TRBJ2-7; 10 positions match TRBD2. Per germline, CDR1 SNHLY and CDR2 FYNNEI. This CDR3 has 17 amino acids. V trimming: 1 base; J trimming: 2 bases; junction bases outside the gene matches: 8. CDR3 loop: CASSEGPRTSGTYEQYF. DNA of the CDR3: TGTGCCAGCAGTGAAGGGCCCCGGACTAGCGGAACCTACGAGCAGTACTTC.

This clonotype occurred a few times. The gene calls are TRBV27 and TRBJ1-1; the D gene is possibly TRBD1 (6 bases). Trimming cost V 3 bases and J 6 bases, with 11 bases left between them. The germline V gene has CDR1 MNHEY and CDR2 SMNVEV (reference sequence). The length of the CDR3 is 13 residues. The CDR3 protein is CASSFLTGSEAFF. The CDR3 bases are TGTGCCAGCAGTTTCCTAACAGGGTCTGAAGCTTTCTTT.

In this sample, this clonotype turned up a few times. This rearrangement joins TRBV6-5 to TRBJ2-1; D is ambiguous. From germline, CDR1 is MNHEY and CDR2 SVGAGI. The CDR3 has 15 residues. Trimming removed 2 bases from V and 6 bases from J, with 14 bases in between. In DNA, the CDR3 is TGTGCCAGCAGTTACGGGTTAGGGAAATTCAATGAGCAGTTCTTC. Amino acid sequence: CASSYGLGKFNEQFF.

This sequence joins TRBV11-2 and TRBJ1-2; 8 bases align to TRBD1. V dropped 2 bases and J dropped 0; count of bases not matched to a gene: 8. The germline V gene encodes CDR1 SGHAT and CDR2 FQNNGV. The length of the CDR3 is 17 residues. The CDR3 DNA is TGTGCCAGCAGCTTAAATCTCAGGACAGGGACTAACTATGGCTACACCTTC. This sequence encodes CASSLNLRTGTNYGYTF.

There are a few counts of this clonotype. The rearrangement links TRBV4-2 to TRBJ2-7; D remains ambiguous. Germline CDR1 reads LGHNA; CDR2 reads YNFKEQ. The CDR3 sequence is 14 residues long. Trimming took off 5 bases at V and 2 bases at J, with 13 bases between the two ends. The CDR3 loop reads CASSSPFGTYEQYF. The CDR3 DNA sequence: TGTGCCAGCAGCTCTCCTTTTGGGACCTACGAGCAGTACTTC.

This clonotype turned up a few times. This chain links TRBV2 with TRBJ2-7; D call uncertain. The length of the CDR3 is 13 residues. Germline CDR1 and CDR2: SNHLY and FYNNEI. Between the trimmed V and J ends, which lost 7 bases and 0 bases, there was a span of 10 bases. In DNA, the CDR3 is TGTGCCAGCAACCACCAGAGCTCCTACGAGCAGTACTTC. Translated: CASNHQSSYEQYF. The whole variable domain, filled in from reference TRBV2 and TRBJ2-7, reads EPEVTQTPSHQVTQMGQEVILRCVPISNHLYFYWYRQILGQKVEFLVSFYNNEISEKSEIFDDQFSVERPDGSNFTLKIRSTKLEDSAMYFCASNHQSSYEQYFGPGTRLTVT.

V gene TRBV6-2 or TRBV6-3 combines with J gene TRBJ2-1; TRBD1 agrees at 8 bases. The J segment lost 9 bases and the V segment lost 5 bases, leaving 6 bases of the junction unmatched. The CDR3 has 13 amino acids. Germline lookup yields CDR1 MNHEY and CDR2 SVGEGT. The CDR3 nucleotides read TGTGCCAGCAGTCTGCGACAGGGGCCTGAGCAGTTCTTC. Residues: CASSLRQGPEQFF.

The V gene is TRBV12-3 or TRBV12-4, the J gene TRBJ2-3; D might be TRBD2 (6 bases). V shed 4 bases and J shed 4 bases, with 12 bases lying between them. This CDR3 comprises 14 residues. The CDR3: CASSSRLEPDTQYF. In DNA, the CDR3 is TGTGCCAGCAGTTCACGACTAGAACCAGATACGCAGTATTTT.

This clonotype was counted a few times. In DNA, the CDR3 is TGCAGTGCTAGCAGGGCAGGCAATAACTATGGCTACACCTTC. The encoded protein is CSASRAGNNYGYTF. The chain carries TRBV20-1 and TRBJ1-2; D is possibly TRBD1 (5 bases). Looked up from germline, CDR1 is DFQATT and CDR2 is SNEGSKA (reference sequence). This CDR3 contains 14 residues. V lost 3 bases and J 1 base, leaving 12 bases between the germline ends.

The rearrangement links TRBV24-1 to TRBJ2-5; D remains unclear. There are 16 residues in the CDR3. CDR1 is KGHDR and CDR2 is SFDVKD in the germline V gene. Trimming removed 0 bases from V and 1 base from J, with 11 bases in between. The CDR3 spells CATSDLATATQETQYF. CDR3 sequence (DNA): TGTGCCACCAGTGATTTGGCGACCGCGACCCAAGAGACCCAGTACTTC.